Listed below are T cell receptor beta chains from one sample, sequenced in a study of persistence of HIV-infected CD4 T cells. The repertoire was sequenced with immunoSEQ multiplex PCR; TCRdb's copy has only in-frame clones and lacks some. This repertoire shows 25,000 to 35,000 clones, roughly four fifths found once; its top ten account for approximately 4.6%. Their antigens are not known. The material was CD4+ T cells sorted from PBMCs after roughly 20-hour stimulation, obtained from a patient who received antiretroviral therapy. The receptors shown here come from an adult man with HIV who was CMV-seropositive. CDR3s include the opening cysteine and the closing phenylalanine or tryptophan. Each record gives: J gene, clone size, V gene, D gene, CDR3 protein, CDR3 DNA. D genes are given only for firm matches. Rows may omit the clone size; those that give it use once, few, many or a size class.

j_call: TRBJ1-5
clone_size: NA
v_call: TRBV2
d_call: NA
cdr3_aa: CASTDANQPQHF
cdr3_nt: TGTGCCAGCACGGACGCCAATCAGCCCCAGCATTTT

j_call: TRBJ1-6
clone_size: NA
v_call: TRBV27
d_call: TRBD1
cdr3_aa: CASSATGGATLKGSPLHF
cdr3_nt: TGTGCCAGCAGTGCCACAGGGGGAGCCACCCTAAAGGGTTCACCCCTCCACTTT

j_call: TRBJ1-4
clone_size: NA
v_call: TRBV6-5
d_call: NA
cdr3_aa: CASSYSGPGTNEKLFF
cdr3_nt: TGTGCCAGCAGTTACTCGGGTCCGGGGACTAATGAAAAACTGTTTTTT

j_call: TRBJ1-2
clone_size: NA
v_call: TRBV29-1
d_call: TRBD1
cdr3_aa: CSVGGQGATTF
cdr3_nt: TGCAGCGTTGGTGGGCAGGGGGCTACCACCTTC

j_call: TRBJ2-1
clone_size: NA
v_call: TRBV10-1
d_call: TRBD2
cdr3_aa: CASSESGGGKSSYNEQFF
cdr3_nt: TGCGCCAGCAGTGAGTCTGGCGGGGGGAAAAGCTCCTACAATGAGCAGTTCTTC

j_call: TRBJ2-1
clone_size: NA
v_call: TRBV9
d_call: NA
cdr3_aa: CASSAQGRSYNEQFF
cdr3_nt: TGTGCCAGCAGCGCACAGGGTAGAAGCTACAATGAGCAGTTCTTC

j_call: TRBJ2-7
clone_size: NA
v_call: TRBV19
d_call: TRBD1
cdr3_aa: CASSRRPGTGLYEQYF
cdr3_nt: TGTGCCAGTAGTAGGCGACCCGGGACAGGGCTCTACGAGCAGTACTTC

j_call: TRBJ1-2
clone_size: NA
v_call: TRBV10-2
d_call: TRBD1
cdr3_aa: CASSHEGAGGYTF
cdr3_nt: TGCGCCAGCAGTCATGAGGGGGCGGGCGGCTACACCTTC

j_call: TRBJ2-1
clone_size: NA
v_call: TRBV19
d_call: NA
cdr3_aa: CASSTGGARGLRGQFF
cdr3_nt: TGTGCCAGTAGTACCGGTGGTGCGAGGGGCCTAAGAGGACAGTTCTTC

j_call: TRBJ1-1
clone_size: NA
v_call: TRBV28
d_call: NA
cdr3_aa: CASSFRVKAFF
cdr3_nt: TGTGCCAGCAGTTTTCGGGTAAAAGCTTTCTTT

j_call: TRBJ1-6
clone_size: once
v_call: TRBV7-8
d_call: NA
cdr3_aa: CASSLLSGDNSPLHF
cdr3_nt: TGTGCCAGCAGCTTACTGTCAGGGGACAATTCACCCCTCCACTTT

j_call: TRBJ2-3
clone_size: NA
v_call: TRBV19
d_call: TRBD2
cdr3_aa: CASSMGLAGVDTQYF
cdr3_nt: TGTGCCAGTAGTATGGGACTAGCGGGGGTGGATACGCAGTATTTT

j_call: TRBJ2-5
clone_size: NA
v_call: TRBV7-7
d_call: TRBD1
cdr3_aa: CASSLAGQIQETQYF
cdr3_nt: TGTGCCAGCAGCTTAGCGGGACAGATCCAAGAGACCCAGTACTTC

j_call: TRBJ1-1
clone_size: NA
v_call: TRBV12-5
d_call: NA
cdr3_aa: CASEVTGSTEAFF
cdr3_nt: TGTGCTAGTGAGGTCACAGGGAGTACTGAAGCTTTCTTT

j_call: TRBJ2-1
clone_size: NA
v_call: TRBV10-2
d_call: NA
cdr3_aa: CASSESFGAGRYNEQFF
cdr3_nt: TGCGCCAGCAGTGAGTCGTTCGGGGCCGGTCGGTACAATGAGCAGTTCTTC

j_call: TRBJ2-1
clone_size: NA
v_call: TRBV19
d_call: NA
cdr3_aa: CASSAPFHTGDEQFF
cdr3_nt: TGTGCCAGTAGTGCCCCGTTTCATACGGGCGATGAGCAGTTCTTC

j_call: TRBJ1-4
clone_size: NA
v_call: TRBV6-5
d_call: NA
cdr3_aa: CASSYSFHENEKLFF
cdr3_nt: TGTGCCAGCAGTTACTCCTTCCACGAGAATGAAAAACTGTTTTTT

j_call: TRBJ2-5
clone_size: NA
v_call: TRBV5-1
d_call: TRBD1
cdr3_aa: CASSLLGTGTQETQYF
cdr3_nt: TGCGCCAGCAGCTTGCTCGGGACAGGCACGCAAGAGACCCAGTACTTC

j_call: TRBJ2-2
clone_size: NA
v_call: TRBV5-1
d_call: TRBD1
cdr3_aa: CASRSTPGQGGGELFF
cdr3_nt: TGCGCCAGCAGATCAACCCCGGGACAGGGAGGCGGGGAGCTGTTTTTT

j_call: TRBJ1-1
clone_size: NA
v_call: TRBV12-3/TRBV12-4
d_call: NA
cdr3_aa: CASSLLRAEAFF
cdr3_nt: TGTGCCAGCAGTTTACTCCGGGCTGAAGCTTTCTTT

j_call: TRBJ1-4
clone_size: NA
v_call: TRBV5-1
d_call: NA
cdr3_aa: CASSLNPQGNEKLFF
cdr3_nt: TGCGCCAGCAGCTTGAACCCACAGGGTAATGAAAAACTGTTTTTT

j_call: TRBJ2-1
clone_size: NA
v_call: TRBV10-2
d_call: NA
cdr3_aa: CASSGGGGEAEQFF
cdr3_nt: TGCGCCAGCAGTGGGGGAGGGGGGGAGGCTGAGCAGTTCTTC